This entry is about one TCR beta chain. The antigen is undetermined. The CDR3 sequence is 15 residues long. Germline lookup yields CDR1 SGHTA and CDR2 FQGNSA. Losses at the gene ends were 5 bases for V and 2 bases for J; bases not matched to a gene: 4. The assay was immunoSEQ multiplex PCR, and TCRdb's table has in-frame clones only and misses some. The data show about 110,000 clones, 80% to 90% seen once. This sample is part of a study of T cell responses to AZD1222 COVID-19 vaccine. Overall study results and limits: Clonal diversity was possibly underestimated; the donors were predominantly white British and more often female. Vaccine-associated CD4 TCRs ranged over spike, dominating at 160-218 and 743-854.

The chain recombines TRBV7-2 with TRBJ1-5, with TRBD1 matching over 9 bases. The sample in question was peripheral blood, obtained 28 days after the second AZD1222 dose. This TCR was recovered from an adult who received the AZD1222 COVID-19 vaccine. CDR3 DNA sequence: TGTGCCAGCAGCCGGGACAGGGTGGGCAATCAGCCCCAGCATTTT. Translation: CASSRDRVGNQPQHF.